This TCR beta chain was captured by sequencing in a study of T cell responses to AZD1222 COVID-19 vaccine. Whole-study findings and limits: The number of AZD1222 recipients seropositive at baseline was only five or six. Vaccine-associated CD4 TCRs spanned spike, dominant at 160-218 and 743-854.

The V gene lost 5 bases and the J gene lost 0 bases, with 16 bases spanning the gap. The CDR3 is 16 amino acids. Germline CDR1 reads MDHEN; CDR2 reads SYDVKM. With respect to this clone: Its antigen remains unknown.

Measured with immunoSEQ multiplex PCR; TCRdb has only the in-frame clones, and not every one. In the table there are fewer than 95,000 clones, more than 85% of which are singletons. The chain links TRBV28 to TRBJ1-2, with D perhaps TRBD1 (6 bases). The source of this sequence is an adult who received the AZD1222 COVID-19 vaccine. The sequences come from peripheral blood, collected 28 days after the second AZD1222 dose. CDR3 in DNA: TGTGCCAGCAGTCCCGGGACACATGTAACTAACTATGGCTACACCTTC. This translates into CASSPGTHVTNYGYTF.